Listed below are T cell receptor beta chains from one sample, sequenced in a study of blood T cell repertoires in COVID-19. Profiled with immunoSEQ multiplex PCR; TCRdb holds only in-frame clones, not every one. The table has a few hundred thousand clones, around 87% seen once. The sequenced sample consisted of peripheral blood. These receptors originate from a man aged 50-60 years with active or convalescent COVID-19. CDR3s include the opening cysteine and the closing phenylalanine or tryptophan. D genes are given only for firm matches. Size values are once, few and many counts, or a class for expanded clones, and some rows have none.

TRBJ2-1 once TRBD2 TRBV18 CASSPRGLAGVAFF TGTGCCAGCTCGCCCCGAGGGCTAGCGGGGGTTGCGTTCTTC
TRBJ1-2 NA NA TRBV20-1 CRGVGGDDYTF TGCAGGGGGGTAGGGGGTGACGACTACACCTTC
TRBJ1-1 few TRBD1 TRBV29-1 CSVVGTGGYTEAFF TGCAGCGTTGTTGGGACAGGGGGCTATACTGAAGCTTTCTTT
TRBJ2-5 NA TRBD2 TRBV5-1 CASSLARAGLAGGKGETQYF TGCGCCAGCAGCTTGGCTCGTGCCGGACTAGCGGGGGGCAAGGGGGAGACCCAGTACTTC
TRBJ2-3 NA TRBD2 TRBV3-1/TRBV3-2 CASSLTSGRDTQYF TGTGCCAGCAGTCTAACTAGCGGGAGAGATACGCAGTATTTT
TRBJ2-3 NA TRBD1 TRBV5-1 CASSTTGATDTQYF TGCGCCAGCAGTACGACAGGGGCCACAGATACGCAGTATTTT
TRBJ2-3 NA TRBD2 TRBV28 CASINQQLAGVPDTQYF TGTGCCAGCATAAACCAACAACTAGCGGGAGTACCAGATACGCAGTATTTT
TRBJ2-7 NA TRBD2 TRBV9 CASSVSLAGAGEQYF TGTGCCAGCAGCGTATCTCTAGCGGGGGCGGGCGAGCAGTACTTC
TRBJ2-3 NA NA TRBV12-3/TRBV12-4 CASSPDTDMQYF TGTGCCAGCAGTCCCGATACAGATATGCAGTATTTT
TRBJ1-2 NA NA TRBV5-1 CASSLALADANYGYTF TGCGCCAGCAGCTTGGCCTTGGCAGATGCCAACTATGGCTACACCTTC
TRBJ1-5 NA NA TRBV19 CASSMRTAMSNQPQHF TGTGCCAGTAGTATGCGGACAGCTATGAGCAATCAGCCCCAGCATTTT
TRBJ2-5 NA TRBD2 TRBV2 CASWGLDPETQYF TGTGCCAGCTGGGGACTAGACCCAGAGACCCAGTACTTC
TRBJ2-4 NA NA TRBV19 CASSFRSVAKNIQYF TGTGCCAGTAGTTTCCGCAGCGTAGCCAAAAACATTCAGTACTTC
TRBJ2-7 NA TRBD1 TRBV2 CASSEVGTGPLGEQYF TGTGCCAGCAGTGAAGTGGGGACAGGGCCCTTGGGCGAGCAGTACTTC
TRBJ1-5 NA TRBD1 TRBV19 CASSKGQGVNQPQHF TGTGCCAGTAGTAAGGGACAGGGTGTCAATCAGCCCCAGCATTTT
TRBJ2-1 NA NA TRBV9 CASTGGGVNEQFF TGTGCCAGCACTGGAGGGGGGGTCAATGAGCAGTTCTTC
TRBJ2-1 once TRBD2 TRBV5-4 CASSRPSGAPSSYNEQFF TGTGCCAGCAGCCGGCCTAGCGGGGCCCCCAGCTCCTACAATGAGCAGTTCTTC
TRBJ2-1 NA NA TRBV9 CASSADSNSYNEQFF TGTGCCAGCAGCGCGGACAGTAACTCCTACAATGAGCAGTTCTTC
TRBJ2-5 once NA TRBV30 CAWTTDSPETQYF TGTGCCTGGACCACTGACAGCCCAGAGACCCAGTACTTC
TRBJ1-6 NA TRBD1 TRBV7-9 CASSSRAGGPYNSPLHF TGTGCCAGCAGCTCTAGGGCAGGGGGCCCCTATAATTCACCCCTCCACTTT
TRBJ1-1 NA NA TRBV24-1 CATSDATEPEAFF TGTGCCACCAGTGATGCGACAGAACCTGAAGCTTTCTTT
TRBJ2-7 once NA TRBV7-8 CASSLVRYEQYF TGTGCCAGCAGCTTAGTCAGATACGAGCAGTACTTC
TRBJ1-4 NA NA TRBV19 CASSISQPTNEKLFF TGTGCCAGTAGTATATCACAGCCAACTAATGAAAAACTGTTTTTT
TRBJ2-4 once TRBD1 TRBV6-5 CASSRQGWKNIQYF TGTGCCAGCAGCCGACAGGGGTGGAAAAACATTCAGTACTTC
TRBJ2-5 NA NA TRBV27 CASSLFGFGAVETQYF TGTGCCAGCAGTTTATTTGGGTTTGGGGCGGTGGAGACCCAGTACTTC
TRBJ2-7 NA TRBD2 TRBV6-1 CASSETSGPYEQYF TGTGCCAGCAGTGAAACTAGCGGGCCCTACGAGCAGTACTTC
TRBJ2-7 NA NA TRBV29-1 CSVSSVPSYEQYF TGCAGCGTGTCTAGCGTCCCCTCCTACGAGCAGTACTTC
TRBJ1-6 once NA TRBV7-2 CASSRTPERASPLHF TGTGCCAGCAGCCGGACCCCAGAGAGGGCTTCACCCCTCCACTTT
TRBJ1-2 NA TRBD1 TRBV7-2 CASSLAHITGGGTF TGTGCCAGCAGCTTAGCACACATAACAGGGGGCGGCACCTTC
TRBJ1-2 NA NA TRBV6-5 CASSYSQADGYGYTF TGTGCCAGCAGTTACTCGCAGGCAGACGGATATGGCTACACCTTC
TRBJ1-4 NA TRBD1 TRBV2 CASSERDRGNEKLFF TGTGCCAGCAGTGAGCGGGACAGGGGTAATGAAAAACTGTTTTTT
TRBJ2-1 NA TRBD1 TRBV11-2 CASSPGQGGYNEQFF TGTGCCAGCAGCCCGGGACAGGGGGGATACAATGAGCAGTTCTTC
TRBJ1-6 NA NA TRBV11-3 CASSLVFPGTYNSPLHF TGTGCCAGCAGCTTAGTTTTCCCGGGAACCTATAATTCACCCCTCCACTTT
TRBJ2-7 NA NA TRBV7-2 CASSLGPGNGLLLYEQYF TGTGCCAGCAGCTTAGGTCCGGGAAACGGGCTGCTCCTCTACGAGCAGTACTTC
TRBJ1-2 NA NA TRBV7-9 CASSPSGQGSASGYTF TGTGCCAGCAGTCCCTCGGGGCAGGGGTCGGCGTCTGGCTACACCTTC
TRBJ2-7 NA NA TRBV6-5 CATSRAGTSVGEQYF TGTGCCACATCAAGGGCCGGGACAAGCGTCGGCGAGCAGTACTTC
TRBJ1-1 NA NA TRBV2 CASRGHPNTEAFF TGTGCCAGCAGAGGACACCCGAACACTGAAGCTTTCTTT
TRBJ2-5 NA NA TRBV29-1 CSVGWQFQETQYF TGCAGCGTTGGGTGGCAGTTCCAAGAGACCCAGTACTTC
TRBJ2-7 once NA TRBV28 CASSLRGPYEQYF TGTGCCAGCAGTTTACGAGGTCCCTACGAGCAGTACTTC
TRBJ1-6 NA NA TRBV7-9 CASSSSSYNSPLHF TGTGCCAGCAGCTCGAGCTCCTATAATTCACCCCTCCACTTT
TRBJ2-1 NA NA TRBV24-1 CATSDLDRNYNEQFF TGTGCCACCAGTGATTTGGACAGGAACTACAATGAGCAGTTCTTC
TRBJ1-1 NA NA TRBV18 CASSPMGLVRNTEAFF TGTGCCAGCTCACCAATGGGCCTGGTGAGGAACACTGAAGCTTTCTTT
TRBJ2-3 NA NA TRBV4-3 CASSQDRGSTDTQYF TGCGCCAGCAGCCAAGACAGGGGAAGCACAGATACGCAGTATTTT
TRBJ2-1 NA NA TRBV7-9 CASSLGDFYNEQFF TGTGCCAGCAGCTTAGGGGACTTTTACAATGAGCAGTTCTTC
TRBJ2-3 NA TRBD2 TRBV18 CASSPGLAGADTQYF TGTGCCAGCTCACCTGGGCTAGCGGGAGCAGATACGCAGTATTTT
TRBJ1-3 NA NA TRBV28 CASSSLRDTQQERTIYF TGTGCCAGCAGTTCCCTCCGGGACACTCAACAGGAGCGCACCATATATTTT
TRBJ1-3 once TRBD1 TRBV3-1/TRBV3-2 CASSQGSGGSGNTIYF TGTGCCAGCAGCCAAGGTTCAGGGGGCTCTGGAAACACCATATATTTT